This T cell receptor beta chain was captured in a study of identical twins. Notes on the study in general: Within twin pairs, the out-of-frame alpha sequences they shared showed excess low generation probability. Cross-sectional statistics, not tracking of the same donors, supported the conclusions.

This clonotype was detected ten times or more. As yet, its antigen is unknown. TCRdb independently ran MiXCR on the 5' RACE reads; one entry per CDR3 protein. Of 1.5 million to 2 million distinct CDR3 sequences in the sample, about 31% were seen once. Trimming at V came to 8 bases and at J to 2 bases, leaving 13 bases not matched to a gene. Germline CDR1 MNHEY, CDR2 SMNVEV (reference sequence). The CDR3 runs to 16 residues. The source of this sequence is a newborn girl in good health. Sample: cord blood. The chain carries TRBV27 and TRBJ2-3; 7 bases are shared with TRBD1. The CDR3 nucleotides are TGTGCCAGCGCAACACTGGGGACAGCCTTCACAGATACGCAGTATTTT. Its protein is CASATLGTAFTDTQYF.